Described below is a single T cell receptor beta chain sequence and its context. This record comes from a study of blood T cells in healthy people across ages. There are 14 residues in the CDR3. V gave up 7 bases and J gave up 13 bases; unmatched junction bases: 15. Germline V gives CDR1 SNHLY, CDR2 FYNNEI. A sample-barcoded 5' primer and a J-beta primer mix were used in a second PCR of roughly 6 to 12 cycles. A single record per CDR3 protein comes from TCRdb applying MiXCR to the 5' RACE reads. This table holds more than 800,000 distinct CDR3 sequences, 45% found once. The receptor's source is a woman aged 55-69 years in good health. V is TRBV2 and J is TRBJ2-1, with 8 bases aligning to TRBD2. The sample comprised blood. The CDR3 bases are TGTGCCAGCAACAAACTAGCGGCCCAAGAGACCCAGTTCTTC. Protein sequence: CASNKLAAQETQFF.